These T cell receptor beta chains were read from a single sample in a study of T cell responses to AZD1222 COVID-19 vaccine. Repertoires were generated with immunoSEQ multiplex PCR, while TCRdb's copy carries only in-frame clones and drops some. The data hold around 100,000 clones, with 70% to 90% observed a single time. The specimen was peripheral blood, collected 28 days after the second AZD1222 dose. These receptor sequences come from an adult who received the AZD1222 COVID-19 vaccine. The CDR3 runs from the conserved cysteine through the conserved F or W. The D gene is left open where the match is weak.

v_call	cdr3_length	j_call	d_call	cdr3_aa
TRBV3-1/TRBV3-2	13	TRBJ2-7	TRBD1	CASSPTGDRVEDF
TRBV7-2	13	TRBJ1-6	NA	CASSLATLSPLHF
TRBV7-8	16	TRBJ1-1	NA	CASSFSEVQGRTEAFF
TRBV28	11	TRBJ1-1	NA	CVHGDNGEAFF
TRBV13	21	TRBJ2-3	TRBD2	CASSLGGGLAGWSTSTDTQYF
TRBV5-4	16	TRBJ1-2	TRBD1	CASSARARQGADGYTF
TRBV7-2	18	TRBJ2-1	TRBD2	CASSFLWGRGRGGNEQFF
TRBV18	13	TRBJ1-1	NA	CATYIGRSTEAFF
TRBV28	17	TRBJ2-2	TRBD2	CASSLMSGLAVTGELFF
TRBV19	13	TRBJ1-1	NA	CASSIRGNTEAFF
TRBV7-2	18	TRBJ1-6	NA	CASSLARLGGPQNSPLHF
TRBV19	15	TRBJ1-5	TRBD1	CASSPDRERNQPQHF
TRBV27	13	TRBJ1-5	NA	CASSPTGNQPQHF
TRBV5-1	14	TRBJ2-1	NA	CASSFRTIYNEQFF
TRBV7-9	12	TRBJ2-7	NA	CASSLALREQYF
TRBV30	14	TRBJ1-3	NA	CAWGDFAAGNTIYF
TRBV6-2/TRBV6-3	16	TRBJ2-2	NA	CASSYLPGKNTGELFF
TRBV4-1	15	TRBJ2-7	TRBD2	CASSQDASGSYEQYF
TRBV7-9	14	TRBJ2-1	TRBD2	CASSLTGGYNEQFF
TRBV29-1	12	TRBJ2-2	NA	CSVTGYTGELFF
TRBV6-4	13	TRBJ2-1	TRBD2	CASGTSDNNEQFF
TRBV5-6	16	TRBJ2-1	NA	CASSLVGDEVYNEQFF
TRBV19	14	TRBJ2-7	TRBD2	CASSKGTSRYEQYF
TRBV4-1	14	TRBJ2-7	TRBD1	CASSQPGQGGEQYF
TRBV19	14	TRBJ1-2	TRBD1	CASSERTGFYGYTF
TRBV19	14	TRBJ1-1	NA	CATADLTPNTEAFF
TRBV19	17	TRBJ1-2	TRBD1	CASSNRRGTESNYGYTF
TRBV5-6	15	TRBJ1-1	NA	CASSLVPGLNTEAFF